These 21 T cell receptor beta chains came from one sample sequenced in a study of control samples from healthy donors and cancer patients (dated by TCRdb to the early 2020s). The library was built by means of the immunoSEQ multiplex PCR assay. TCRdb limited this immuneACCESS table to in-frame rearrangements with V and J called. A share of clones is missing; checked studies link under half to unresolved V genes, and the rest is unexplained. Here the sample has 130,000 to 150,000 clones; 89% occur a single time. The ten largest clones capture 4.9% of the sample. Sequencing input: blood. These receptor sequences come from a man aged 25-45 years in good health.

The V call is TRBV5-6, the J call TRBJ1-6; 12 bases map to TRBD1. CDR1 is SGHDT and CDR2 is YYEEEE in the germline V gene. The CDR3 is 16 residues long. Unmatched junction bases numbered 4, after V lost 3 bases and J lost 6 bases. CDR3 sequence reads: CASSYGTGGFNSPLHF. For the CDR3, the DNA is TGTGCCAGCAGCTATGGGACAGGGGGCTTTAATTCACCCCTCCACTTT. Combining the CDR3 with reference TRBV5-6 and TRBJ1-6 gives the whole variable domain DAGVTQSPTHLIKTRGQQVTLRCSPKSGHDTVSWYQQALGQGPQFIFQYYEEEERQRGNFPDRFSGHQFPNYSSELNVNALLLGDSALYLCASSYGTGGFNSPLHFGNGTRLTVT.

CDR3 in DNA: TGTGCCACCAGCAGAGATTACGACCAGCCCCAGCATTTT. It translates to CATSRDYDQPQHF. The chain links TRBV15 to TRBJ1-5; D remains unclear. This CDR3 has 13 residues. The germline V and J ends were trimmed by 0 bases and 7 bases, with 7 bases remaining between them. Germline V gene lookup returns CDR1 LNHNV and CDR2 YYDKDF (reference sequence).

This chain joins TRBV11-2 and TRBJ1-1; 10 bases are shared with TRBD1. The V segment lost 6 bases and the J segment 8 bases; nucleotides outside the gene matches: 9. CDR1 and CDR2 from the germline V gene are SGHAT and FQNNGV. There are 14 residues in the CDR3. The DNA for the CDR3 is TGTGCCAGCAGATCCGGGACAGGGGCTGGGGAAGCTTTCTTT. It codes for CASRSGTGAGEAFF.

This clone appeared a few times. The chain uses TRBV5-6 and TRBJ1-1, with TRBD1 matching 9 bases. The germline gives CDR1 SGHDT, CDR2 YYEEEE. The CDR3 spans 15 residues. With V trimmed by 3 bases and J by 2 bases, 5 bases remained unmatched. The CDR3 here is CASSSWDRVNTEAFF. The CDR3, as DNA: TGTGCCAGCAGCTCTTGGGACAGGGTTAACACTGAAGCTTTCTTT.

This chain connects TRBV5-1 to TRBJ2-1; D might be TRBD1 or TRBD2, each matching 5 bases. The V end was cut by 3 bases, the J end by 5 bases, with 12 bases between. From germline, CDR1 is SGHRS and CDR2 YFSETQ. CDR3 size: 14 residues. Here the CDR3 reads CASSSPGTDNEQFF. CDR3 sequence (DNA): TGCGCCAGCAGCTCGCCCGGGACGGACAATGAGCAGTTCTTC.

The chain joins TRBV2 to TRBJ1-1; the D is unclear. Germline V gives CDR1 SNHLY, CDR2 FYNNEI. The CDR3 has 13 amino acids. Trimming took 7 bases from V and 1 from J, leaving 10 bases between them. CDR3 nucleotide sequence: TGTGCCAGCACCGAATGGGAGAACACTGAAGCTTTCTTT. Its translation is CASTEWENTEAFF.

This chain links TRBV5-1 with TRBJ2-2; 8 nucleotides agree with TRBD1. Germline V gives CDR1 SGHRS, CDR2 YFSETQ. The CDR3 is made up of 13 amino acids. Trimming took 4 bases from V and 6 from J; bases not matched to a gene: 2. CDR3 DNA sequence: TGCGCCAGCAGCAGACAGGGGCCCGGGGAGCTGTTTTTT. Translated, it gives CASSRQGPGELFF.

The chain employs TRBV6-5 and TRBJ2-3; the match to TRBD2 covers 9 bases. This CDR3 has 16 residues. Losses at the gene ends were 3 bases for V and 1 base for J; bases not matched to a gene: 5. CDR1 and CDR2 from the germline V gene are MNHEY and SVGAGI. The CDR3 is CASSYSWTSGTDTQYF. The DNA of the CDR3 is TGTGCCAGCAGTTATTCTTGGACTAGCGGCACAGATACGCAGTATTTT.

The gene calls are TRBV7-2 and TRBJ1-4; 10 bases line up with TRBD1. This CDR3 has 15 amino acids. J gave up 7 bases and V 3 bases, and 5 bases lay outside the gene matches. From germline, CDR1 is SGHTA and CDR2 FQGNSA. CDR3 region: CASSLMGTGAEKLFF. Here the CDR3 DNA reads TGTGCCAGCAGCTTGATGGGGACAGGGGCTGAAAAACTGTTTTTT.

The rearrangement joins TRBV18 to TRBJ1-5; maybe TRBD1 (6 bases). Germline lookup yields CDR1 KGHSH and CDR2 LQKENI. Trimming left V 3 bases short and J 6 bases short, with 15 bases between. The CDR3 is 15 residues long. CDR3 sequence (DNA): TGTGCCAGCTCACCCGCTCAGGGGATCGGTCAGCCCCAGCATTTT. Protein sequence: CASSPAQGIGQPQHF.

J is TRBJ1-4 and V is TRBV7-3; TRBD1 matches 8 bases. Looked up from germline, CDR1 is SGHTA and CDR2 is FQGTGA. With 4 bases clipped from V and 3 bases from J, the junction kept 4 bases outside the gene matches. The CDR3 consists of 15 residues. The CDR3 DNA sequence: TGTGCCAGCAGCTCTACAGGGGGTGCTAATGAAAAACTGTTTTTT. Its translation is CASSSTGGANEKLFF.

This rearrangement joins TRBV4-1 to TRBJ2-2, with D possibly TRBD2 on 6 matching bases. V shed 4 bases and J shed 5 bases, with 11 bases lying between them. There are 14 residues in the CDR3. The germline gives CDR1 MGHRA, CDR2 YSYEKL. The CDR3 nucleotides are TGCGCCAGCAGCCCTCGGACTAAAACCGGGGAGCTGTTTTTT. Protein: CASSPRTKTGELFF.

The J gene is TRBJ1-1, the V gene TRBV6-5, with D maybe TRBD1 (5 bases). The CDR3 contains 15 residues. Trimming shortened V by 6 bases and J by 1 base, and 15 bases separated the two germline ends. Germline lookup yields CDR1 MNHEY and CDR2 SVGAGI. The CDR3, as DNA: TGTGCCAGCAGGGAGGGGCGGGAATCGAACACTGAAGCTTTCTTT. Amino acids: CASREGRESNTEAFF.

The chain carries TRBV6-2 or TRBV6-3 and TRBJ2-2; 7 bases line up with TRBD1. V gave up 4 bases and J gave up 2 bases; unmatched junction bases: 1. Germline assignment: CDR1 MNHEY and CDR2 SVGEGT. This CDR3 has 14 residues. The CDR3 DNA reads as TGTGCCAGCAGTTGGGACAGCAACACCGGGGAGCTGTTTTTT. It specifies CASSWDSNTGELFF.

This chain connects TRBV4-2 to TRBJ2-4, with 10 bases matching TRBD2. The J segment lost 7 bases and the V segment lost 3 bases, leaving 9 bases of the junction unmatched. The germline gives CDR1 LGHNA, CDR2 YNFKEQ. CDR3 length equals 16 residues. In nucleotides, the CDR3 is TGTGCCAGCAGCCACTCGTCACTAGCGGGGAGGAACATTCAGTACTTC. Translated: CASSHSSLAGRNIQYF.

This clone occurred many times. J is TRBJ2-7 and V is TRBV7-3; D possibly uses TRBD1 or TRBD2 (7 bases each). V lost 1 base and J lost 3, with 13 bases in between. The CDR3 runs to 15 residues. Germline assignment: CDR1 SGHTA and CDR2 FQGTGA. The CDR3 region has the DNA TGTGCCAGCAGCTTAAGCGCAGGGGGGGTCTACGAGCAGTACTTC. Encoded protein: CASSLSAGGVYEQYF.

V and J are TRBV29-1 and TRBJ1-1; D is unresolved. With 4 bases removed from V and 3 bases from J, the gap between germline ends came to 12 bases. The CDR3 totals 13 residues. Germline-derived CDR1 and CDR2 are SQVTM and ANQGSEA. CDR3 nucleotide sequence: TGCAGCGTTGGACCGGGAAAGTACACTGAAGCTTTCTTT. Translating gives CSVGPGKYTEAFF.

Here the CDR3 reads CASSQVSGNTGELFF. The CDR3 nucleotides read TGTGCCAGCAGCCAAGTTTCTGGAAACACCGGGGAGCTGTTTTTT. The chain uses TRBV14 and TRBJ2-2, with D unclear. CDR3 length: 15 residues. CDR1 and CDR2 from the germline V gene are SGHDN and FVKESK. Trimming took off 1 base at V and 2 bases at J, with 8 bases between the two ends.

This chain links TRBV6-5 with TRBJ2-7; weak D call: TRBD2 (6 bases). Per germline, CDR1 MNHEY and CDR2 SVGAGI. V lost 8 bases to trimming and J lost 1 base, with 18 bases between them. The CDR3 contains 15 residues. The CDR3 sequence: CASAGSWSRSYEQYF. The CDR3 nucleotides are TGTGCCAGCGCGGGGAGCTGGAGTAGGTCCTACGAGCAGTACTTC.

V gene TRBV6-6 combines with J gene TRBJ1-5; no clear D gene. V was clipped by 6 bases and J by 2 bases, with 11 bases between them. The germline V gene encodes CDR1 MNHNY and CDR2 SVGAGI (reference sequence). This CDR3 has 14 amino acids. The CDR3 sequence is CASSAGSGNQPQHF. The CDR3 DNA follows: TGTGCCAGCAGCGCGGGGTCAGGCAATCAGCCCCAGCATTTT.

The chain links TRBV3-1 (or the pseudogene TRBV3-2) to TRBJ1-4, with 8 bases aligning to TRBD1. Germline lookup yields CDR1 LGHDT and CDR2 YNNKEL (reference sequence). V was clipped by 3 bases and J by 7 bases; unmatched bases: 7. This CDR3 is built from 15 residues. Here the CDR3 DNA reads TGTGCCAGCAGCCATAGACAGGGGTTTGTTGAAAAACTGTTTTTT. This encodes CASSHRQGFVEKLFF.